This T cell receptor (beta chain) was documented in a study of OX40 agonist ivuxolimab in advanced cancers. About the study: Ivuxolimab doses were 0.01, 0.1, 0.3, 1.5, 3 or 10 mg/kg every 2 weeks.

Here immunoSEQ multiplex PCR was the method, and the copy in TCRdb shows in-frame clones only, minus some. The data contain approximately 14,000 clones, approximately 80% of them seen just once; the ten biggest clones take up under 35%. The ends were cut back, 8 bases at V and 3 bases at J, with 14 bases in the middle. The CDR3 length is 13 residues. Germline V lookup: CDR1 SGHTA, CDR2 FQGTGA. This clone was counted a single time. The chain uses TRBV7-3 and TRBJ2-7; D may be TRBD1 (6 bases). Material: CD4+ or CD8+ T cells sorted from blood, obtained in a trial of the OX40 agonist ivuxolimab. The receptor's source is an adult with an advanced solid tumor such as melanoma, head and neck, liver or kidney cancer. The CDR3 loop reads CASEGQPNYEQYF. In DNA form, the CDR3 reads TGTGCCAGCGAAGGACAGCCGAACTACGAGCAGTACTTC.